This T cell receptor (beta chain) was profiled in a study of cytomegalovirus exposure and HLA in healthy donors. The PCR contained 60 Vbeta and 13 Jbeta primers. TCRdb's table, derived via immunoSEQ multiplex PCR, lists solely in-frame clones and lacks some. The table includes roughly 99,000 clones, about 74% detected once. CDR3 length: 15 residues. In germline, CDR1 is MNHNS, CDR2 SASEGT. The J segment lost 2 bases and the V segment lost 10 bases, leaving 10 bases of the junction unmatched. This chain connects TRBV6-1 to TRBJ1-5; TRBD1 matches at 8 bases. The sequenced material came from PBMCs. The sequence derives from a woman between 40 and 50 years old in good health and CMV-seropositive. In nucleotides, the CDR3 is TGTGCCACCGACCCTACAGGGGGGGGCAATCAGCCCCAGCATTTT. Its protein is CATDPTGGGNQPQHF.